These T cell receptor beta chains were read from a single sample in a study of blood T cells in healthy people across ages. TCRdb independently ran MiXCR on the 5' RACE reads; one entry per CDR3 protein. Of hundreds of thousands of distinct CDR3 sequences in the sample, about 21% were seen once. The sample consisted of blood. These receptors all stem from a man in his 70s in good health. Each CDR3 is given with its conserved first and last residue. D genes are given only for firm matches. Some rows have no size entry. The others give once, few or many, or a class for an expanded clone.

size	V	D	J	CDR3	DNA
once	TRBV7-9	NA	TRBJ1-3	CASSQGHPSSGNTIYF	TGTGCCAGCAGCCAGGGCCACCCCAGCTCTGGAAACACCATATATTTT
NA	TRBV3-1	NA	TRBJ2-1	CASSQDISVYNEQFF	TGTGCCAGCAGCCAGGATATTAGCGTCTACAATGAGCAGTTCTTC
few	TRBV19	TRBD2	TRBJ2-1	CATRTSGSYQFF	TGTGCCACCAGGACTAGCGGGAGCTATCAGTTCTTC
few	TRBV20-1	NA	TRBJ2-1	CSATNREGGYNEQFF	TGCAGTGCTACTAACAGGGAGGGGGGCTACAATGAGCAGTTCTTC
few	TRBV5-4	TRBD2	TRBJ2-1	CASSFGTRLDNEQFF	TGTGCCAGCAGCTTCGGGACTAGGCTCGACAATGAGCAGTTCTTC
few	TRBV7-2	NA	TRBJ1-2	CASSSQGYSYGYTF	TGTGCCAGCAGCTCGCAGGGTTACAGCTATGGCTACACCTTC
many	TRBV7-8	NA	TRBJ1-1	CASSFTEAFF	TGTGCCAGCAGCTTCACTGAAGCTTTCTTT
NA	TRBV6-2/TRBV6-3	NA	TRBJ1-1	CASIGYSLNTEAFF	TGTGCCAGCATCGGCTACAGCTTGAACACTGAAGCTTTCTTT
few	TRBV6-5	NA	TRBJ2-5	CASSYSGSRVQTQYF	TGTGCCAGCAGTTACTCTGGGAGTAGGGTCCAGACCCAGTACTTC
NA	TRBV9	NA	TRBJ2-2	CASSVGQENTGELFF	TGTGCCAGCAGCGTAGGACAGGAGAACACCGGGGAGCTGTTTTTT
few	TRBV3-1	NA	TRBJ1-6	CASSQEAVSNSPLHF	TGTGCCAGCAGCCAAGAGGCGGTTTCTAATTCACCCCTCCACTTT
NA	TRBV20-1	TRBD2	TRBJ2-3	CSARDGGLAGKSTDTQYF	TGCAGTGCTAGAGATGGTGGGCTAGCGGGAAAGAGCACAGATACGCAGTATTTT
NA	TRBV28	NA	TRBJ1-4	CASSKVGTPKLEKLFF	TGTGCCAGCAGTAAGGTTGGGACTCCAAAGTTGGAAAAACTGTTTTTT
NA	TRBV10-2	TRBD2	TRBJ2-5	CASSESGLVVETQYF	TGCGCCAGCAGTGAATCTGGACTAGTCGTGGAGACCCAGTACTTC
NA	TRBV6-2/TRBV6-3	TRBD1	TRBJ2-5	CASSPDRAGTQYF	TGTGCCAGCAGCCCCGACAGGGCAGGGACCCAGTACTTC
few	TRBV12-3/TRBV12-4	TRBD2	TRBJ2-3	CASSRGLAGGRSTDTQYF	TGTGCCAGCAGCCGTGGACTAGCGGGAGGAAGGTCTACAGATACGCAGTATTTT
NA	TRBV29-1	NA	TRBJ2-7	CSVADGTYEQYF	TGCAGCGTAGCGGACGGGACCTACGAGCAGTACTTC
few	TRBV5-5	NA	TRBJ2-7	CASSLAGAPDEQYF	TGTGCCAGCAGCTTGGCTGGGGCGCCTGACGAGCAGTACTTC
few	TRBV6-1	NA	TRBJ1-2	CASSEGQWYGYTF	TGTGCCAGCAGCGAGGGCCAGTGGTATGGCTACACCTTC
NA	TRBV4-1	TRBD2	TRBJ2-5	CASSQGLAEIQETQYF	TGCGCCAGCAGCCAAGGACTAGCGGAGATCCAAGAGACCCAGTACTTC
NA	TRBV7-6	NA	TRBJ2-5	CASSSDVGTQYF	TGTGCCAGCAGCTCGGACGTTGGGACCCAGTACTTC
NA	TRBV9	NA	TRBJ2-2	CASSPHGVSNTGELFF	TGTGCCAGCAGCCCCCACGGGGTCTCGAACACCGGGGAGCTGTTTTTT
NA	TRBV28	TRBD1	TRBJ1-1	CASAGTGGWNTEAFF	TGTGCCAGCGCCGGGACAGGGGGCTGGAACACTGAAGCTTTCTTT
NA	TRBV20-1	TRBD2	TRBJ2-5	CSANILAGAETQYF	TGCAGTGCTAATATCCTAGCGGGAGCGGAGACCCAGTACTTC
few	TRBV15	NA	TRBJ1-2	CATSRGTNYGYTF	TGTGCCACCAGCAGAGGGACTAACTATGGCTACACCTTC
few	TRBV10-1	NA	TRBJ2-7	CASSEWHCPYEQYF	TGCGCCAGCAGTGAGTGGCATTGTCCCTACGAGCAGTACTTC
NA	TRBV18	NA	TRBJ2-1	CASSPQTGNNEQFF	TGTGCCAGCTCACCACAAACAGGGAACAATGAGCAGTTCTTC
NA	TRBV5-5	TRBD1	TRBJ2-5	CASSIGDSSKEQYF	TGTGCCAGCAGCATCGGGGACAGCAGCAAAGAGCAGTACTTC
NA	TRBV3-1	NA	TRBJ2-5	CASSHRGTHQETQYF	TGTGCCAGCAGCCACCGGGGGACGCATCAAGAGACCCAGTACTTC
few	TRBV20-1	TRBD2	TRBJ2-1	CSPLGTNNEQFF	TGCAGCCCTCTCGGGACTAACAATGAGCAGTTCTTC
NA	TRBV5-5	TRBD2	TRBJ2-7	CVSSLSPSGTRSPYERYF	TGTGTCAGCAGCTTGTCTCCTAGCGGGACCCGAAGTCCCTACGAGCGGTACTTC
NA	TRBV7-2	NA	TRBJ2-1	CASSRGPQREQFF	TGTGCCAGCAGCCGGGGACCCCAGCGTGAGCAGTTCTTC
NA	TRBV5-6	TRBD2	TRBJ2-1	CASCGGLAGVNEQFF	TGTGCCAGCTGCGGCGGACTAGCGGGAGTGAATGAGCAGTTCTTC
NA	TRBV5-1	TRBD2	TRBJ2-7	CASSPGRGALYEQYF	TGCGCCAGCAGCCCCGGGAGGGGGGCCCTCTACGAGCAGTACTTC
few	TRBV12-3/TRBV12-4	NA	TRBJ1-1	CASSLAYGGTEAFF	TGTGCCAGCAGTCTGGCCTATGGCGGCACTGAAGCTTTCTTT
NA	TRBV7-2	NA	TRBJ2-1	CASSLGSFPLNNEQFF	TGTGCCAGCAGCTTGGGGAGCTTCCCTCTTAATAATGAGCAGTTCTTC
few	TRBV9	NA	TRBJ2-6	CASSVVGRAGANVLTF	TGTGCCAGCAGCGTAGTAGGACGAGCAGGGGCCAACGTCCTGACTTTC
few	TRBV7-3	TRBD2	TRBJ2-4	CASSLHSGRENIQYF	TGTGCCAGCAGCTTACACAGCGGGAGGGAAAACATTCAGTACTTC
NA	TRBV5-1	NA	TRBJ2-3	CASSLEDKGRADTQYF	TGCGCCAGCAGCTTGGAGGATAAGGGCAGGGCAGATACGCAGTATTTT
few	TRBV2	NA	TRBJ1-2	CASSLNRQYGYTF	TGTGCCAGCAGCCTTAACCGACAGTATGGCTACACCTTC
NA	TRBV20-1	TRBD2	TRBJ2-4	CSAPPSGAGGLKNIQYF	TGCAGTGCTCCCCCGTCGGGAGCGGGAGGCCTAAAAAACATTCAGTACTTC